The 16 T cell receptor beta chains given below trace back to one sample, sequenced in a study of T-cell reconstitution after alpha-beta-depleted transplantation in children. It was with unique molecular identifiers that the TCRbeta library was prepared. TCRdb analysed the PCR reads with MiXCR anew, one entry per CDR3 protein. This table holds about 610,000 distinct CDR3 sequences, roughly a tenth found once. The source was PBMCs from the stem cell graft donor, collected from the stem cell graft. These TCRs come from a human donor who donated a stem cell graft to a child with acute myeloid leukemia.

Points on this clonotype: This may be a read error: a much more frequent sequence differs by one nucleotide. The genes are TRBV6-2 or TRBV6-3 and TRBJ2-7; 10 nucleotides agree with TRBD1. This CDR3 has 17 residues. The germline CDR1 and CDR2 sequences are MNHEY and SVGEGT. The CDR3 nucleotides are TGTGCCAGCAGTTACCGTGGAGGGACAGGGGATTCCTGCGAGCAGTACTTC. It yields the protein CASSYRGGTGDSCEQYF.

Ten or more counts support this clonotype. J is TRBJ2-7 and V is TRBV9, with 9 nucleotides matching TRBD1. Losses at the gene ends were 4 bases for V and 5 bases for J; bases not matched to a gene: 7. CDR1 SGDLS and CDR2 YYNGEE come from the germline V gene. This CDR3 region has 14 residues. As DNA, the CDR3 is TGTGCCAGCAGCTTACAGGGGGCAGGAAACGAGCAGTACTTC. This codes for CASSLQGAGNEQYF.

CDR3 sequence (DNA): TGTGCCAGCCCCCCGGCTGGGACTGGCTCCTACGAGCAGTACTTC. Its translation: CASPPAGTGSYEQYF. The chain combines TRBV28 with TRBJ2-7, with D possibly matching TRBD2 (6 bases). Trimming took off 8 bases at V and 0 bases at J, with 17 bases between the two ends. The CDR3 is 15 amino acids. Germline CDR1 and CDR2: MDHEN and SYDVKM.

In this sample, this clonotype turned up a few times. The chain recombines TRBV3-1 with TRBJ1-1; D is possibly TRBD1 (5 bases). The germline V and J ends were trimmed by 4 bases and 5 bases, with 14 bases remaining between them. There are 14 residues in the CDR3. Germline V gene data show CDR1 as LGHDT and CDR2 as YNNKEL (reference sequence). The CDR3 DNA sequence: TGTGCCAGCAGCCCCCTGTGGGGGGGGACTGAAGCTTTCTTT. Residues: CASSPLWGGTEAFF.

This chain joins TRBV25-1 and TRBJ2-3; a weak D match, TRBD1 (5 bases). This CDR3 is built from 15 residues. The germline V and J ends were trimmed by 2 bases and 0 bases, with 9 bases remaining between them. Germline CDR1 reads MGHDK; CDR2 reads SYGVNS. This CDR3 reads CASSEPGLSTDTQYF. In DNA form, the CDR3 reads TGTGCCAGCAGTGAACCAGGGTTAAGCACAGATACGCAGTATTTT.

The CDR3 coding sequence is TGTGCCAGCAGCTGGGGAGGAGGCGGTGGCTACACCTTC. This codes for CASSWGGGGGYTF. The chain joins TRBV5-5 to TRBJ1-2; D gene unclear. The germline gives CDR1 SGHKS, CDR2 YYEKEE (reference sequence). The V and J ends lost 3 bases and 7 bases respectively, with 13 bases between them. CDR3 length equals 13 residues.

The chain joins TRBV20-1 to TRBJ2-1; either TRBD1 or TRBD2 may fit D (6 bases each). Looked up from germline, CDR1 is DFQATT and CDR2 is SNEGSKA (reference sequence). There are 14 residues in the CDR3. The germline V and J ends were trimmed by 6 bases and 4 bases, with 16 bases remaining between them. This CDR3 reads CSARSAGTYNEQFF. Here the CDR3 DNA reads TGCAGTGCCCGATCGGCGGGGACATACAATGAGCAGTTCTTC.

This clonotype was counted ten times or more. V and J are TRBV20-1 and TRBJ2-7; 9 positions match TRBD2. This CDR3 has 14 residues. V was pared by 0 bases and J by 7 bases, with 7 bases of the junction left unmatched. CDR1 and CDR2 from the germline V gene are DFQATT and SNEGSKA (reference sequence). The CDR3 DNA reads TGCAGTGCTAGAGAGGGCGCGGGAGGGAGGGAGCAGTACTTC. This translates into CSAREGAGGREQYF.

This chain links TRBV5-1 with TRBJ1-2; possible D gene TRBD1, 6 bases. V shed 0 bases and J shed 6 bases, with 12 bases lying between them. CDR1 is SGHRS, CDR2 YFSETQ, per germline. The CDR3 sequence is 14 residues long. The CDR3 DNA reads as TGCGCCAGCAGCTTGGTCGGGGGCGCGGATGGCTACACCTTC. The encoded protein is CASSLVGGADGYTF.

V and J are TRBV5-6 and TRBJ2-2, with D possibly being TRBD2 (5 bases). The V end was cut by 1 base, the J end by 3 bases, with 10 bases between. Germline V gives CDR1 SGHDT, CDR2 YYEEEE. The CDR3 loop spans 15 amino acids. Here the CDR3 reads CASSLRGRYTGELFF. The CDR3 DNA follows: TGTGCCAGCAGCTTGCGGGGAAGATACACCGGGGAGCTGTTTTTT.

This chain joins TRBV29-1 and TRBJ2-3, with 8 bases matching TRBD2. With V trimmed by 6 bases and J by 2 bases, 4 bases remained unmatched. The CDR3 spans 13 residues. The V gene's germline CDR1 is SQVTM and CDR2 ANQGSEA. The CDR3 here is CSVKRGTTDTQYF. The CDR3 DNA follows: TGCAGCGTAAAGCGGGGGACCACAGATACGCAGTATTTT.

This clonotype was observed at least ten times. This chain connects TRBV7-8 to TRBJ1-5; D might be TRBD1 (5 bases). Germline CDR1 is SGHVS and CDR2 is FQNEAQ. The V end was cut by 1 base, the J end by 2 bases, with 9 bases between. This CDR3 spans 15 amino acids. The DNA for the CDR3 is TGTGCCAGCAGCTTAGTAGGGGTTGGCAATCAGCCCCAGCATTTT. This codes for CASSLVGVGNQPQHF.

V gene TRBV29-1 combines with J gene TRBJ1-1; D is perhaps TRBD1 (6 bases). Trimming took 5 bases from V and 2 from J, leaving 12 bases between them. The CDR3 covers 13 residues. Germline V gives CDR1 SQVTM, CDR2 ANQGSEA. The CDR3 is CSVLRGFNTEAFF. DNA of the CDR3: TGCAGCGTTCTGAGGGGGTTCAACACTGAAGCTTTCTTT.

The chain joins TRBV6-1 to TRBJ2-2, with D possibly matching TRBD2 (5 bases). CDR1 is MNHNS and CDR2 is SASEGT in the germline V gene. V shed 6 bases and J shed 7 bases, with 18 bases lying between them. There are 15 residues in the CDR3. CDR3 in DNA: TGTGCCAGCAGGACTTGGAGCGGCCCTGGCGGGGAGCTGTTTTTT. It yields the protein CASRTWSGPGGELFF.

The CDR3: CASSQQASGRAVYEQYF. The CDR3 nucleotides read TGTGCCAGCAGTCAACAGGCTAGCGGGAGGGCCGTCTACGAGCAGTACTTC. The chain joins TRBV2 to TRBJ2-7; 12 bases agree with TRBD2. V gave up 5 bases and J gave up 3 bases; unmatched junction bases: 11. Germline CDR1 SNHLY, CDR2 FYNNEI. This CDR3 contains 17 residues.

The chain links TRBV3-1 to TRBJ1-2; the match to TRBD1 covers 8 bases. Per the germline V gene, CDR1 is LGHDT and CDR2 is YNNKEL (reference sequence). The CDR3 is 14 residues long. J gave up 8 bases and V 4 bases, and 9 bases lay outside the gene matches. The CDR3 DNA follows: TGTGCCAGCAGCCCAGCCAGTGCAGGGGGCGGCTACACCTTC. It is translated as CASSPASAGGGYTF.